A single sample is the source of the 4 T cell receptor beta chains below, sequenced in a study of OX40 agonist ivuxolimab in advanced cancers. TCRdb's copy holds only in-frame clones and misses some; the assay was immunoSEQ multiplex PCR. The data hold some 50,000 clones, with 84% observed a single time. The sample in question was CD4+ or CD8+ T cells sorted from blood, obtained in a trial of the OX40 agonist ivuxolimab. Source of these receptors: an adult with an advanced solid tumor such as melanoma, head and neck, liver or kidney cancer.

This clone occurred a few times. This chain uses TRBV7-6 with TRBJ2-1, with 10 positions matching TRBD2. Germline V gives CDR1 SGHVS, CDR2 FNYEAQ. The CDR3 loop spans 18 amino acids. V dropped 5 bases and J dropped 9; count of bases not matched to a gene: 19. CDR3 protein: CASSKGTSVWSKSGEQFF. For the CDR3, the DNA is TGTGCCAGCAGCAAAGGGACTAGCGTCTGGAGTAAGAGTGGTGAGCAGTTCTTC.

This chain connects TRBV7-3 to TRBJ2-7, with a weak D call TRBD1 (5 bases). Germline CDR1 reads SGHTA; CDR2 reads FQGTGA. The CDR3 spans 13 residues. The ends were cut back, 0 bases at V and 10 bases at J, with 13 bases in the middle. The CDR3 protein is CASSLTSGIEQYF. CDR3 bases: TGTGCCAGCAGCTTAACGTCAGGGATCGAACAGTACTTC.

J is TRBJ2-5 and V is TRBV5-4; 12 bases map to TRBD2. The length of the CDR3 is 16 residues. Germline trimming cut 5 bases from V and 4 bases from J; bases unmatched to any gene: 9. The germline CDR1 and CDR2 sequences are SGHNT and YYREEE (reference sequence). The CDR3 nucleotides read TGTGCCAGCAGTATACCGGGACTAGCGGGTGGAGAGACCCAGTACTTC. It encodes CASSIPGLAGGETQYF.

In its sample, this clone was seen once. The J gene is TRBJ2-3, the V gene TRBV5-8; TRBD1 aligns across 7 bases. The CDR3 totals 16 residues. The V segment lost 4 bases and the J segment 3 bases; nucleotides outside the gene matches: 11. Germline CDR1 SGHTS, CDR2 YDEGEE. As DNA, the CDR3 is TGTGCCAGCAGCAAAGTACGGGACAGAACTACAGATACGCAGTATTTT. Translated: CASSKVRDRTTDTQYF.